These T cell receptor beta chains were read from a single sample in a study of cytomegalovirus exposure and HLA in healthy donors. Some clones are missing from TCRdb's copy, which holds only in-frame ones; the method was immunoSEQ multiplex PCR. Of over 150,000 clones detected, about 80% appear once; the ten largest clones hold more than 5.5%. The source material was PBMCs. Receptors were obtained from a man aged 30-40 years in good health and CMV-seropositive. Each CDR3 is given with its conserved first and last residue. The D gene is left open where the match is weak. Clone sizes are given selectively: once, few, many, or a class where the clone is expanded.

j_call d_call v_call clone_size cdr3_nt cdr3_aa
TRBJ2-7 TRBD1 TRBV9 NA TGTGCCAGCAGCCCGGACAGGGGGACCTACGAGCAGTACTTC CASSPDRGTYEQYF
TRBJ2-2 TRBD2 TRBV7-8 NA TGTGCCAGCAGCTGGCGGACTAGCGGGAGTACCGGGGAGCTGTTTTTT CASSWRTSGSTGELFF
TRBJ2-7 NA TRBV6-1 once TGTGCCAGCAGTGAAGTGATAGCTGAACACTACGAGCAGTACTTC CASSEVIAEHYEQYF
TRBJ2-7 TRBD2 TRBV9 NA TGTGCCAGCAGCGCTAGCGGGGGGCTTGATTACGAGCAGTACTTC CASSASGGLDYEQYF
TRBJ2-1 NA TRBV5-1 NA TGCGCCAGCAGCTTGGGGCCTAGCGAGAGTGAGCAGTTCTTC CASSLGPSESEQFF
TRBJ2-1 TRBD2 TRBV5-1 NA TGCGCCAGCAGCTTGACGATCCCGCGGCTAGCGGGAGCTGGTCGGAATGAGCAGTTCTTC CASSLTIPRLAGAGRNEQFF
TRBJ2-7 TRBD2 TRBV11-3 NA TGTGCCAGCAGCTTAGTCTTCGCGGGGGAGGACTACGAGCAGTACTTC CASSLVFAGEDYEQYF
TRBJ1-4 NA TRBV4-3 few TGCGCCAGCAGCCAAGATCGCCAGTCTAATGAAAAACTGTTTTTT CASSQDRQSNEKLFF
TRBJ2-7 TRBD2 TRBV4-1 NA TGCGCCAGCAGCCCCTCAGCGGGGAGCTCCTACGAGCAGTACTTC CASSPSAGSSYEQYF
TRBJ1-2 NA TRBV7-2 once TGTGCCAGCAGCTTAGATTGGGGCAGCTATGGCTACACCTTC CASSLDWGSYGYTF
TRBJ2-7 NA TRBV4-3 once TGCGCCAGCAGCCAAGGAGAGGGTTTCAACGAGCAGTACTTC CASSQGEGFNEQYF
TRBJ2-1 NA TRBV10-3 NA TGTGCCATCAGTGAGTCGATGACAGGCAGCTACTACAATGAGCAGTTCTTC CAISESMTGSYYNEQFF
TRBJ1-4 NA TRBV19 NA TGTGCCAGTAGCTACGGGGGGTTTGCAACTAATGAAAAACTGTTTTTT CASSYGGFATNEKLFF